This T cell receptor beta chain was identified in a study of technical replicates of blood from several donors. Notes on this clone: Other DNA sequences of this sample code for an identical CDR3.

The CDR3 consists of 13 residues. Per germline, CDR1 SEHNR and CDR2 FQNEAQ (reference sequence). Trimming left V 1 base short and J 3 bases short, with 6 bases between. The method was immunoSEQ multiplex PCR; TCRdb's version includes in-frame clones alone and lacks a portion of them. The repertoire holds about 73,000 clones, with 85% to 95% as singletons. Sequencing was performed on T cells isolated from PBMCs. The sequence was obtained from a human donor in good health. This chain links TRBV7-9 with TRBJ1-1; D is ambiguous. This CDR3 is CASSLGGDTEAFF. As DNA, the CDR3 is TGTGCCAGCAGCTTAGGGGGAGACACTGAAGCTTTCTTT.